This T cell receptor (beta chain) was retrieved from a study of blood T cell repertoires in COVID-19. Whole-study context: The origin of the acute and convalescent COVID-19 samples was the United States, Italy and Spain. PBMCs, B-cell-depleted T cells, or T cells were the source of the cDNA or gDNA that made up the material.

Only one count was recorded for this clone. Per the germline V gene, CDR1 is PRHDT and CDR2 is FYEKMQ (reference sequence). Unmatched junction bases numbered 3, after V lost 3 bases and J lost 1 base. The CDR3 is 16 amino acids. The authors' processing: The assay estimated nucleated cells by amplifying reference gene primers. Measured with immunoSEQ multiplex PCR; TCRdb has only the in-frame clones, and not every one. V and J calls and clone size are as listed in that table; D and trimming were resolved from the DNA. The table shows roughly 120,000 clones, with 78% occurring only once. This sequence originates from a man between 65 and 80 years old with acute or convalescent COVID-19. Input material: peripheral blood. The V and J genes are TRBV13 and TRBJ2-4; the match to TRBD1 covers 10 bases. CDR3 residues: CASSLTGGAAKNIQYF. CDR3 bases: TGTGCCAGCAGCTTGACAGGGGGCGCGGCCAAAAACATTCAGTACTTC.